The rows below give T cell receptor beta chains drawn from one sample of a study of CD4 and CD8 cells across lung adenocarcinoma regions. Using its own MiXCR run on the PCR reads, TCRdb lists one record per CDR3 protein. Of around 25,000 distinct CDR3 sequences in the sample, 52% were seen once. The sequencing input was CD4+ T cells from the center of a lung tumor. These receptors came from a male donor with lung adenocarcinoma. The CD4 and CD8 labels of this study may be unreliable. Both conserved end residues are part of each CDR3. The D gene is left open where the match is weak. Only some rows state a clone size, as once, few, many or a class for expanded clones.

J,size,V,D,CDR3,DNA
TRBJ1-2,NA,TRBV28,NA,CASSLIRLGLNGYTF,TGTGCCAGCAGTCTAATAAGGTTGGGACTTAATGGCTACACCTTC
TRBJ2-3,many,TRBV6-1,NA,CASSETRMSTDTQYF,TGTGCCAGCAGCGAGACAAGGATGAGCACAGATACGCAGTATTTT
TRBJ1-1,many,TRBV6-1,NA,CAAQGGSSEAFF,TGTGCCGCCCAAGGAGGCAGTTCTGAAGCTTTCTTT
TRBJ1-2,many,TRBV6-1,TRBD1,CASSVQTGASYGYTF,TGTGCCAGCAGTGTCCAGACAGGGGCCTCCTATGGCTACACCTTC
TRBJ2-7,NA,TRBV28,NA,CASNYHPGEQYF,TGTGCCAGCAACTACCACCCAGGCGAGCAGTACTTC
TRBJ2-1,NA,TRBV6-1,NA,CASSGVSGDNAYNEQFF,TGTGCCAGCAGTGGCGTTTCGGGGGACAACGCCTACAATGAGCAGTTCTTC
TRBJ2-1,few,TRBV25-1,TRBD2,CASSEGLAGFHEQFF,TGTGCCAGCAGTGAAGGACTAGCGGGATTCCATGAGCAGTTCTTC
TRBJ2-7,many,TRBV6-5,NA,CASSYTAGTEAYEQYF,TGTGCCAGCAGTTACACAGCCGGGACGGAAGCCTACGAGCAGTACTTC
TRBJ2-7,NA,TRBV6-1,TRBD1,CASGTFRDSSYEQYF,TGTGCCAGCGGAACATTCCGGGACAGCTCCTACGAGCAGTACTTC
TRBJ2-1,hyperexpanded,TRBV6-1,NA,CASSEGTSDEQFF,TGTGCCAGCAGTGAAGGGACCAGCGATGAGCAGTTCTTC
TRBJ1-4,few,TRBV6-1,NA,CASSRGRNEKLFF,TGTGCCAGCAGTAGGGGTCGGAATGAAAAACTGTTTTTT
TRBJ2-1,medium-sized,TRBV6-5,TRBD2,CASSSLTSRNYNEQFF,TGTGCCAGCAGTTCCCTGACTAGCCGAAACTACAATGAGCAGTTCTTC
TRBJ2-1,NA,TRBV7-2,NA,CASSDMPRGEQFF,TGTGCCAGCAGCGACATGCCAAGGGGTGAGCAGTTCTTC
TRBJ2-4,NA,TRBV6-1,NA,CASSKGWAGLSATNMQYF,TGTGCCAGCAGTAAGGGGTGGGCGGGGCTGTCAGCCACAAACATGCAGTACTTT
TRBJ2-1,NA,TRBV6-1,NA,CASSVGGGRANNNQFF,TGTGCCAGCAGTGTAGGGGGGGGGAGAGCCAACAACAATCAGTTCTTC
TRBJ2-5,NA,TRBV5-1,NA,CASSFVPQETQYF,TGCGCCAGCAGCTTTGTCCCACAAGAGACCCAGTACTTC
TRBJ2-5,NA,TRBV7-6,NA,CGSSAGSGGPHQETQYF,TGTGGTAGCAGCGCGGGGTCCGGGGGCCCCCACCAAGAGACCCAGTACTTT
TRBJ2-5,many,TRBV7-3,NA,CASSLTPGEGKETQYF,TGTGCCAGCAGCTTAACCCCAGGGGAAGGGAAAGAGACCCAGTACTTC
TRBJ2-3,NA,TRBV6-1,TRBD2,CASSRIAGFTDTQYF,TGTGCCAGCAGTCGGATAGCGGGATTCACAGATACGCAGTATTTT
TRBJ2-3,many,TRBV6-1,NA,CASRKNRDVQRGYF,TGTGCCAGCAGGAAGAACCGGGACGTACAGAGAGGGTATTTT
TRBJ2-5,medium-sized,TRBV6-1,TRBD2,CASSEVPGLGRETQYF,TGTGCCAGCAGTGAGGTTCCCGGACTAGGGAGGGAGACCCAGTACTTC
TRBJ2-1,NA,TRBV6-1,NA,CASSEGSTDKQFF,TGTGCCAGCAGTGAAGGGAGCACAGATAAGCAGTTCTTC
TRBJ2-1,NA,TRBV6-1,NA,CASSETGAGTQYF,TGTGCCAGCAGTGAGACGGGGGCAGGTACGCAGTATTTC
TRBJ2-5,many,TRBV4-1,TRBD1,CASSRQGSSETQYF,TGCGCCAGCAGCCGACAGGGGTCATCAGAGACCCAGTACTTC
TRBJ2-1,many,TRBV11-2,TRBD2,CASSPGLAYNEQFF,TGTGCCAGCAGCCCAGGACTAGCCTACAATGAGCAGTTCTTC
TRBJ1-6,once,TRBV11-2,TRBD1,CASSLGTANSPLHF,TGTGCCAGCAGCCTGGGGACAGCCAATTCACCCCTCCACTTT
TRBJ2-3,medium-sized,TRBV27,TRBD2,CASRAASGRASTDTQYF,TGTGCCAGCAGGGCGGCTAGCGGGAGGGCTAGCACAGATACGCAGTATTTT
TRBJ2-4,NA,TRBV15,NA,CATSRGLGDQYF,TGTGCCACCAGCAGAGGGTTGGGGGATCAGTACTTC
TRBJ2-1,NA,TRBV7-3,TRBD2,CASSGGLAGNEQFF,TGTGCCAGCAGCGGGGGACTAGCGGGAAACGAGCAGTTCTTC
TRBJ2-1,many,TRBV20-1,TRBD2,CSARVKREGYNEQFF,TGCAGTGCTAGAGTTAAGCGGGAGGGCTACAATGAGCAGTTCTTC
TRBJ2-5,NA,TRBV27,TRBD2,CASRSGLAGGVQDTQYF,TGTGCCAGTAGATCGGGACTAGCGGGCGGTGTCCAAGATACGCAGTACTTT
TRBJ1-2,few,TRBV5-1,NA,CASSPDRVLDRYGYTF,TGCGCCAGCAGCCCCGACCGGGTTCTGGATCGCTATGGCTACACCTTC
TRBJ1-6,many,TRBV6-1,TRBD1,CASSTTGTGVSPLHF,TGTGCCAGCAGCACTACCGGGACAGGGGTTTCACCCCTCCACTTT
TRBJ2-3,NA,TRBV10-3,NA,CAGKGGTDGDTQYF,TGTGCGGGCAAAGGGGGGACAGACGGAGATACGCAGTATTTT
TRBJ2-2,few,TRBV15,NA,CATSVWDGELFF,TGTGCCACCAGCGTCTGGGACGGGGAGCTGTTTTTT
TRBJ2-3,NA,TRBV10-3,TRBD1,CAGGQGGRDPDTQYF,TGTGCCGGGGGTCAAGGGGGCCGGGACCCAGATACGCAGTATTTT
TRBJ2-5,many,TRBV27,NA,CASSFGNPRVGETQYF,TGTGCCAGCAGTTTCGGGAATCCCCGGGTTGGGGAGACCCAGTACTTC
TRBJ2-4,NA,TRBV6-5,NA,CASRYGGPSAKNTQYF,TGTGCCAGCCGCTACGGGGGGCCGAGCGCCAAAAACACGCAGTACTTC
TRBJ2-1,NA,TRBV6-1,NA,CASSVRLAATSYNEQFF,TGTGCCAGCAGTGTCAGGTTAGCAGCAACTAGCTACAATGAGCAGTTCTTC
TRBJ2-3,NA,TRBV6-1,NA,CAGRGGANPDTQYF,TGTGCGGGCAGGGGGGGGGCTAACCCAGATACGCAGTATTTT
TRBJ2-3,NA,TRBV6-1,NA,CASRLQAVSPGEQYF,TGTGCCAGCAGACTCCAGGCTGTGAGCCCAGGGGAGCAGTATTTT
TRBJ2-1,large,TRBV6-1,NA,CASSEWGQGSYNEQFF,TGTGCCAGCAGTGAATGGGGACAAGGCTCCTACAATGAGCAGTTCTTC
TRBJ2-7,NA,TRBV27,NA,CASSFGHSWAYEQTF,TGTGCCAGCAGTTTCGGACACTCGTGGGCCTACGAGCAGACCTTC